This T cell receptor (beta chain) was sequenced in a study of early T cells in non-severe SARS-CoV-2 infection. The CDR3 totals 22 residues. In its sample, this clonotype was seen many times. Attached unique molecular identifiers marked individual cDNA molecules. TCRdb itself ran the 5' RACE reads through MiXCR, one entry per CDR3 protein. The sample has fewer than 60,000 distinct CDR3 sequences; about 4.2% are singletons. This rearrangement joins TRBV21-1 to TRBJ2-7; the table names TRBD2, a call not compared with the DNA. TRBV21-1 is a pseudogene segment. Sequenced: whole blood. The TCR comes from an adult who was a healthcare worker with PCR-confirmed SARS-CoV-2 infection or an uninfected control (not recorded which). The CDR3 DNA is TGTGCCAGCAGCCGTCAGGGGCTAGCGGGGGGAAAACCTCAGGGGTCGGACTACGAGCAGTACTTC. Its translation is CASSRQGLAGGKPQGSDYEQYF.